This T cell receptor (beta chain) was sequenced during a study of shared T cell receptors in the human thymus. Method: immunoSEQ multiplex PCR; TCRdb's copy keeps in-frame clones and lacks some. The table has some 700,000 clones, 80% to 90% seen once; the top ten hold under 0.012%. The CDR3 spans 13 residues. V dropped 10 bases and J dropped 0 bases, with 10 bases sitting between them. Germline values: CDR1 LNHDA, CDR2 SQIVND (reference sequence). These data were likewise used in another study, on human thymus T cells. That investigation notes: The study used thymus tissue resected during corrective heart surgery. It looked as if thymic and blood repertoires used V and J genes in a biased way. Highly overlapping thymic repertoires among unrelated individuals were reported in related research.

The J gene is TRBJ1-3, the V gene TRBV19; no clear D. What was sequenced was thymocytes. This sequence originates from a girl under three years old with a congenital heart defect. The CDR3 loop reads CAIASRSGNTIYF. The DNA for the CDR3 is TGTGCCATTGCGTCCCGCTCTGGAAACACCATATATTTT. Together with reference TRBV19 and TRBJ1-3, the CDR3 gives the full variable domain: DGGITQSPKYLFRKEGQNVTLSCEQNLNHDAMYWYRQDPGQGLRLIYYSQIVNDFQKGDIAEGYSVSREKKESFPLTVTSAQKNPTAFYLCAIASRSGNTIYFGEGSWLTVV.